This T cell receptor beta chain stems from a study of graft-versus-host responses after intestinal transplantation. At the level of the study: The study gave all recipients anti-thymocyte globulin induction, then tacrolimus and steroids for about three years.

This clone was seen only once. The antigen remains unidentified. Germline V gene data show CDR1 as ENHRY and CDR2 as SYGVKD. Trimming stripped 3 bases from V and 7 bases from J, with 13 bases between. The CDR3 loop spans 14 amino acids. Method: immunoSEQ multiplex PCR; TCRdb's copy keeps in-frame clones and lacks some. The sample yields 96,000 or so clones, around 90% seen once. The gene calls are TRBV10-3 and TRBJ1-5; tentatively, D is TRBD1 (5 bases). The sequence was collected from a human donor who received an intestinal transplant. The material sequenced was unstimulated CD4+ T cells sorted from spleen or lymph node cells, taken before intestinal transplant. CDR3 in amino acids: CAISEGASFQPQHF. The CDR3 DNA reads as TGTGCCATCAGTGAAGGGGCATCCTTCCAGCCCCAGCATTTT.